This section outlines one TCR beta chain sequence together with its context. The source of the sample is a study of OX40 agonist ivuxolimab in advanced cancers. Study at large: Participants averaged approximately 60 years of age (range about 23 to 80) and were around 80% male.

Baseline was the first blood sampling point, followed by cycle 4 day 1 and cycle 7 day 1. The CDR3 loop spans 15 amino acids. Trimming shortened V by 3 bases and J by 2 bases, and 13 bases separated the two germline ends. Germline CDR1 is LNHDA and CDR2 is SQIVND (reference sequence). Using immunoSEQ multiplex PCR, the repertoire was profiled, and TCRdb retains in-frame clones only, with some absent. Of roughly 75,000 clones in the sample, about 93% were seen once. Material: CD4+ or CD8+ T cells sorted from blood, obtained in a trial of the OX40 agonist ivuxolimab. The sequence was collected from an adult with an advanced solid tumor such as melanoma, head and neck, liver or kidney cancer. The chain links TRBV19 to TRBJ1-2; the D is unclear. The CDR3 loop is CASSILRAANYGYTF. CDR3 DNA: TGTGCCAGTAGTATTTTGCGCGCGGCAAACTATGGCTACACCTTC.